This T cell receptor beta chain derives from a study of cytomegalovirus exposure and HLA in healthy donors. TCRdb's table, derived via immunoSEQ multiplex PCR, lists solely in-frame clones and lacks some. Found here are about 250,000 clones, more than 85% of them singletons; the top ten hold around 12%. Whole-study results and caveats: TCR beta chains numbering more than 150 were designated cytomegalovirus-associated.

As concerns this clone: Its antigen is still unknown.

This TCR came from a man between 18 and 29 years old in good health and CMV-seropositive. The sequenced sample consisted of PBMCs.

CDR3 loop: CASSPGGRVGYEQYF. The CDR3 nucleotides are TGTGCCAGCAGCCCAGGGGGGCGGGTAGGCTACGAGCAGTACTTC. The genes are TRBV13 and TRBJ2-7; a possible D gene is TRBD1 (7 bases). The V end was cut by 5 bases, the J end by 3 bases, with 17 bases between. The CDR3 sequence is 15 residues long. Germline V gene lookup returns CDR1 PRHDT and CDR2 FYEKMQ (reference sequence).